Presented here are 25 T cell receptor beta chains from one specimen sequenced in a study of cytomegalovirus exposure and HLA in healthy donors. The PCR had 60 Vbeta and 13 Jbeta primers. Assay: immunoSEQ multiplex PCR; the TCRdb copy retains only in-frame clones and omits some. The repertoire holds 110,000 or so clones, with about 83% as singletons. Sequenced sample: PBMCs. These receptors all stem from a man aged 18 to 35 in good health and CMV-seronegative.

This clone showed up just once. This chain connects TRBV2 to TRBJ2-7, with D tentatively TRBD2 (6 bases). Germline V CDR1 and CDR2: SNHLY, FYNNEI. This CDR3 has 15 residues. V lost 7 bases to trimming and J lost 0 bases, with 16 bases between them. The CDR3 DNA reads TGTGCCAGCATTTACTCGGCGGGAAGCTCCTACGAGCAGTACTTC. This sequence encodes CASIYSAGSSYEQYF.

The chain links TRBV5-5 to TRBJ2-7; D remains unclear. Germline CDR1 SGHKS, CDR2 YYEKEE (reference sequence). V was cut by 3 bases and J by 7 bases, with 17 bases left in between. This CDR3 has 14 residues. The CDR3 DNA reads as TGTGCCAGCAGCTGGAATTCACAGCCTCCGGAGCAGTACTTC. Protein sequence: CASSWNSQPPEQYF.

Written as DNA, the CDR3 is TGTGCCGCGAGCGGGATGAACACCGGGGAGCTGTTTTTT. Protein sequence: CAASGMNTGELFF. The chain has TRBV15 and TRBJ2-2; 7 bases are a match to TRBD2. Germline V gene sequence: CDR1 LNHNV, CDR2 YYDKDF (reference sequence). The CDR3 is 13 amino acids. The trim removed 11 bases at V and 1 base at J, leaving 4 bases unmatched.

This clone was seen once. The chain combines TRBV19 with TRBJ2-7; tentative D call: TRBD1 (6 bases). Per the germline V gene, CDR1 is LNHDA and CDR2 is SQIVND (reference sequence). The CDR3 covers 15 residues. The germline V and J ends were trimmed by 1 base and 4 bases, with 14 bases remaining between them. CDR3 sequence reads: CASSIVGHENYEQYF. The CDR3 DNA follows: TGTGCCAGTAGTATAGTGGGACACGAAAATTACGAGCAGTACTTC.

This clone came up once. The J gene is TRBJ2-7, the V gene TRBV9; the match to TRBD2 covers 12 bases. The CDR3 is made up of 14 amino acids. Germline V gene data show CDR1 as SGDLS and CDR2 as YYNGEE. Trimming removed 4 bases from V and 7 bases from J; junction bases left unmatched: 6. DNA for the CDR3: TGTGCCAGCAGCCCCCTAGCGGGAGGGGGAGAGCAGTACTTC. Translation gives CASSPLAGGGEQYF.

This chain links TRBV11-3 with TRBJ2-3; D is ambiguous. V was trimmed by 5 bases and J by 0 bases, leaving 6 bases between them. The CDR3 is made up of 13 amino acids. Germline CDR1 SGHNT, CDR2 YENEEA. The CDR3 spells CASSLRSTDTQYF. CDR3 DNA sequence: TGTGCCAGCAGCCTCAGGAGCACAGATACGCAGTATTTT.

This chain links TRBV10-3 with TRBJ2-3; D gene ambiguous. V was clipped by 5 bases and J by 0 bases, with 6 bases between them. The germline V gene has CDR1 ENHRY and CDR2 SYGVKD. CDR3 size: 13 residues. CDR3 bases: TGTGCCATCAGTCCTCAGAGCACAGATACGCAGTATTTT. Its protein product is CAISPQSTDTQYF.

This clone appeared a few times. The chain is built from TRBV7-3 and TRBJ2-5; 9 bases match TRBD1. Unmatched junction bases numbered 6, after V lost 4 bases and J lost 6 bases. Germline CDR1 is SGHTA and CDR2 is FQGTGA. CDR3 size: 14 residues. CDR3: CASSSGQGPQTQYF. The CDR3 coding sequence is TGTGCCAGCAGCTCGGGACAGGGCCCACAGACCCAGTACTTC.

The chain has TRBV28 and TRBJ1-1; 8 positions agree with TRBD1. Germline V CDR1 and CDR2: MDHEN, SYDVKM. Trimming at V came to 6 bases and at J to 5 bases, leaving 5 bases not matched to a gene. The CDR3 contains 13 residues. The CDR3 loop reads CASRQQGETEAFF. Written as DNA, the CDR3 is TGTGCCAGCAGACAACAGGGGGAGACTGAAGCTTTCTTT.

The chain uses TRBV11-3 and TRBJ2-7, with TRBD1 matching 7 bases. This CDR3 is 13 amino acids long. Losses at the gene ends were 4 bases for V and 1 base for J; bases not matched to a gene: 1. Germline V gene sequence: CDR1 SGHNT, CDR2 YENEEA. CDR3 sequence: CASSSTGSYEQYF. CDR3 in DNA: TGTGCCAGCAGCTCGACAGGGTCCTACGAGCAGTACTTC.

The genes are TRBV11-2 and TRBJ1-1; D ambiguous. Germline-derived CDR1 and CDR2 are SGHAT and FQNNGV. The CDR3 runs 13 residues. V lost 2 bases to trimming and J lost 6 bases, with 10 bases between them. The DNA for the CDR3 is TGTGCCAGCAGCTTAAGACAATCCGCTGAAGCTTTCTTT. Protein product: CASSLRQSAEAFF.

The chain links TRBV29-1 to TRBJ1-2; a possible D gene is TRBD1 (6 bases). The CDR3 is 12 residues long. CDR1 is SQVTM, CDR2 ANQGSEA, per germline. The V gene lost 4 bases and the J gene lost 6 bases, with 12 bases spanning the gap. CDR3 amino acids: CSVGDITDGYTF. CDR3 DNA: TGCAGCGTTGGGGACATCACCGATGGCTACACCTTC.

In the case of this clone: At one end, the junction sequence differs from germline, possibly due to a read error. The chain recombines TRBV11-2 with TRBJ1-4, with TRBD1 matching over 10 bases. Germline V lookup: CDR1 SGHAT, CDR2 FQNNGV. The CDR3 totals 15 residues. CDR3 in amino acids: CASSVDRGRGEKLFF. CDR3 DNA: TGTGCCAGCAGCGTAGACAGGGGGCGAGGAGAAAAACTGTTTTTT. Based on the CDR3 plus reference TRBV11-2 and TRBJ1-4, the full variable domain is EAGVAQSPRYKIIEKRQSVAFWCNPISGHATLYWYQQILGQGPKLLIQFQNNGVVDDSQLPKDRFSAERLKGVDSTLKIQPAKLEDSAVYLCASSVDRGRGEKLFFGSGTQLSVL.

By proportion, this clone is medium-sized (0.01 to 0.1%). The rearrangement links TRBV5-1 to TRBJ2-2; 11 bases agree with TRBD1. There are 17 residues in the CDR3. V trimming: 10 bases; J trimming: 7 bases; junction bases outside the gene matches: 18. Germline V gene data show CDR1 as SGHRS and CDR2 as YFSETQ. CDR3 nucleotide sequence: TGCGCCTCCACCCCCCAACGGACAGGGGGCATTAACGGGGAGCTGTTTTTT. This codes for CASTPQRTGGINGELFF.

This clone was recorded a few times. The rearrangement links TRBV10-3 to TRBJ1-1; 8 bases are a match to TRBD1. With 3 bases clipped from V and 10 bases from J, the junction kept 13 bases outside the gene matches. Per the germline V gene, CDR1 is ENHRY and CDR2 is SYGVKD. The length of the CDR3 is 15 residues. CDR3 sequence reads: CAISDRGQGAIVAFF. DNA for the CDR3: TGTGCCATCAGTGATCGTGGGCAGGGGGCTATCGTAGCTTTCTTT.

In this sample, this clone turned up a few times. The chain employs TRBV7-6 and TRBJ2-1; 10 bases align to TRBD2. CDR3 length: 16 residues. Trimming cost V 4 bases and J 9 bases; bases outside gene matches: 12. The germline V gene encodes CDR1 SGHVS and CDR2 FNYEAQ. The CDR3 region has the DNA TGTGCCAGCAGCTCCAGCGCTGGTAGCGGGAGGTCTGAGCAGTTCTTC. It codes for CASSSSAGSGRSEQFF.

The chain combines TRBV19 with TRBJ2-1; the match to TRBD2 covers 13 bases. The CDR3 is 15 residues long. Germline assignment: CDR1 LNHDA and CDR2 SQIVND (reference sequence). The V and J ends lost 6 bases and 5 bases, in that order; junction bases with no gene match: 4. Here the CDR3 reads CASRTTSGRNNEQFF. CDR3 coding DNA: TGTGCCAGTAGGACGACTAGCGGGAGGAACAATGAGCAGTTCTTC.

The chain uses TRBV6-5 and TRBJ2-7, with 7 positions matching TRBD2. The CDR3 contains 15 residues. V lost 0 bases, J lost 2 bases, and 4 bases stayed unmatched. In germline, CDR1 is MNHEY, CDR2 SVGAGI. For the CDR3, the DNA is TGTGCCAGCAGTTACTCTCGGCGGGGGACCTACGAGCAGTACTTC. Its translation: CASSYSRRGTYEQYF.

The rearrangement joins TRBV7-9 to TRBJ2-7, with TRBD1 matching over 9 bases. Trimming cost V 5 bases and J 1 base; bases outside gene matches: 9. The CDR3 totals 16 residues. Germline V gene sequence: CDR1 SEHNR, CDR2 FQNEAQ (reference sequence). CDR3 in DNA: TGTGCCAGCAGCCAGCCACCGGGACAGGGATCCTACGAGCAGTACTTC. This sequence encodes CASSQPPGQGSYEQYF.

The chain joins TRBV27 to TRBJ2-7; 9 nucleotides align to TRBD2. After removal of 4 bases from V and 2 bases from J, the junction contained 12 bases not matched to a gene. The length of the CDR3 is 17 residues. CDR1 is MNHEY and CDR2 is SMNVEV in the germline V gene (reference sequence). The DNA of the CDR3 is TGTGCCAGCAGTTCATTAATACTAGCGGGCACTCCCTACGAGCAGTACTTC. Its protein is CASSSLILAGTPYEQYF.

The chain carries TRBV19 and TRBJ2-1, with 7 bases aligning to TRBD2. CDR3 size: 16 residues. CDR1 LNHDA and CDR2 SQIVND come from the germline V gene (reference sequence). V trimming: 7 bases; J trimming: 1 base; junction bases outside the gene matches: 10. In DNA, the CDR3 is TGTGCCAGTACCTTCAGCGGGACCACTTCCTACAATGAGCAGTTCTTC. Its protein is CASTFSGTTSYNEQFF.

The chain recombines TRBV10-3 with TRBJ1-2; possible D gene TRBD1, 5 bases. Germline-derived CDR1 and CDR2 are ENHRY and SYGVKD. The length of the CDR3 is 12 residues. V dropped 7 bases and J dropped 8 bases, with 14 bases sitting between them. The CDR3 spells CAITGTGDGYTF. DNA of the CDR3: TGTGCCATCACCGGGACGGGGGACGGCTACACCTTC.

This chain links TRBV5-4 with TRBJ2-1, with D maybe TRBD2 (6 bases). The germline gives CDR1 SGHNT, CDR2 YYREEE (reference sequence). The V end lost 0 bases, the J end lost 8 bases, and 18 bases lay between the germline ends. This CDR3 comprises 16 residues. The CDR3 loop reads CASSLGGAGGRDEQFF. The CDR3 nucleotides read TGTGCCAGCAGCTTGGGGGGAGCGGGCGGTCGGGATGAGCAGTTCTTC.

The rearrangement links TRBV30 to TRBJ2-7; TRBD2 aligns across 7 bases. After removal of 3 bases from V and 4 bases from J, the junction contained 15 bases not matched to a gene. The CDR3 spans 16 residues. Germline V lookup: CDR1 GTSNPN, CDR2 SVGIG (reference sequence). CDR3 DNA: TGTGCCTGGAGGGGGTTCGTGGCGGGAGTTTTTTACGAGCAGTACTTC. Residues: CAWRGFVAGVFYEQYF.

This clone was seen more than once but under ten times. This chain uses TRBV19 with TRBJ2-1; TRBD2 might be the D (5 bases). The V gene lost 5 bases and the J gene lost 0 bases, with 11 bases spanning the gap. This CDR3 region has 15 residues. Germline CDR1 reads LNHDA; CDR2 reads SQIVND (reference sequence). The CDR3 sequence is CASSVEGSSYNEQFF. CDR3 coding DNA: TGTGCCAGTAGTGTCGAGGGAAGCTCCTACAATGAGCAGTTCTTC.